One sample yielded the 21 T cell receptor beta chains listed below, sequenced in a study of PD-1 blockade in classical Hodgkin lymphoma. Time point in this sample: cycle 4 day 1 (C4D1), after around six weeks of nivolumab. Relapses following autologous stem cell transplantation were seen in all patients, with brentuximab vedotin exposure varying. Sequencing was performed with immunoSEQ multiplex PCR; in TCRdb, only in-frame clones are kept and a portion is missing. The table lists 75,000 to 100,000 clones, 85% to 95% of them singletons. The input for sequencing was peripheral blood mononuclear cells (PBMCs), taken before the fourth cycle of nivolumab. These receptors were obtained from a human donor with classical Hodgkin lymphoma.

The V gene is TRBV7-7, the J gene TRBJ2-7; no firm D call. This CDR3 contains 13 residues. The V gene's germline CDR1 is SSHAT and CDR2 FNYEAQ (reference sequence). Trimming took 5 bases from V and 6 from J, leaving 14 bases between them. The DNA of the CDR3 is TGTGCCAGCAGCCTTGAAGTAGGTCGCGAGCAGTACTTC. As protein: CASSLEVGREQYF.

This clone was observed a few times. J is TRBJ2-5 and V is TRBV6-5, with D possibly TRBD1 on 6 matching bases. Per germline, CDR1 MNHEY and CDR2 SVGAGI. The CDR3 runs to 14 residues. Trimming pared 8 bases from V and 3 bases from J, leaving 16 bases between. The CDR3: CASRRTGLKETQYF. CDR3 DNA: TGTGCCAGCCGCCGTACAGGGTTAAAAGAGACCCAGTACTTC.

This rearrangement joins TRBV2 to TRBJ1-4; 7 bases are a match to TRBD1. CDR3 length: 15 amino acids. The germline V gene encodes CDR1 SNHLY and CDR2 FYNNEI. Unmatched junction bases numbered 13, after V lost 7 bases and J lost 8 bases. CDR3 sequence reads: CASIRQGLGAEKLFF. The CDR3 bases are TGTGCCAGCATTCGACAGGGCCTCGGGGCGGAAAAACTGTTTTTT.

This clone was detected only once. V gene TRBV12-5 combines with J gene TRBJ1-4; D not certain. The length of the CDR3 is 17 residues. Germline V gene lookup returns CDR1 LGHNT and CDR2 FRNRAP. V was clipped by 4 bases and J by 7 bases, with 22 bases between them. The CDR3 loop reads CASGCPARRLAGEKLFF. In nucleotides, the CDR3 is TGTGCTAGTGGTTGCCCGGCGAGGCGCCTCGCGGGTGAAAAACTGTTTTTT.

The V and J genes are TRBV28 and TRBJ1-3; 8 bases fit TRBD1. Trimming removed 3 bases from V and 4 bases from J; junction bases left unmatched: 14. The germline gives CDR1 MDHEN, CDR2 SYDVKM. The CDR3 loop spans 18 amino acids. Here the CDR3 reads CASSFLSDRGWGGNTIYF. In nucleotides, the CDR3 is TGTGCCAGCAGTTTCCTTTCCGACAGGGGATGGGGAGGAAACACCATATATTTT.

The V call is TRBV19, the J call TRBJ2-3; 8 bases align to TRBD2. Trimming cost V 3 bases and J 2 bases; bases outside gene matches: 7. In germline, CDR1 is LNHDA, CDR2 SQIVND (reference sequence). The CDR3 length is 16 residues. CDR3 DNA: TGTGCCAGTAGTATCATGACGGGAGGGTTCACAGATACGCAGTATTTT. Its translation: CASSIMTGGFTDTQYF.

This chain joins TRBV9 and TRBJ2-2; D gene ambiguous. The CDR3 covers 12 residues. Germline V gene lookup returns CDR1 SGDLS and CDR2 YYNGEE. The V and J ends lost 5 bases and 3 bases respectively, with 5 bases between them. CDR3 region: CASRKYTGELFF. In nucleotides, the CDR3 is TGTGCCAGCAGAAAGTACACCGGGGAGCTGTTTTTT. Full variable domain (rest looked up from reference TRBV9 and TRBJ2-2): DSGVTQTPKHLITATGQRVTLRCSPRSGDLSVYWYQQSLDQGLQFLIQYYNGEERAKGNILERFSAQQFPDLHSELNLSSLELGDSALYFCASRKYTGELFFGEGSRLTVL.

This rearrangement joins TRBV28 to TRBJ1-2; D remains unclear. Germline V gene lookup returns CDR1 MDHEN and CDR2 SYDVKM. V was clipped by 3 bases and J by 10 bases, with 18 bases between them. This CDR3 is 14 amino acids long. The CDR3 loop reads CASSFKGEKWDYTF. The CDR3 DNA sequence: TGTGCCAGCAGTTTTAAGGGTGAAAAATGGGACTACACCTTC.

The V and J genes are TRBV5-1 and TRBJ1-1, with D maybe TRBD1 (6 bases). CDR3 size: 14 residues. CDR1 is SGHRS, CDR2 YFSETQ, per germline. V gave up 3 bases and J gave up 4 bases, with 13 bases separating them. For the CDR3, the DNA is TGCGCCAGCAGCTCACAGGGTGGTGGCACTGAAGCTTTCTTT. Translation: CASSSQGGGTEAFF.

The chain links TRBV7-8 to TRBJ1-5, with TRBD1 matching 7 bases. The CDR3 sequence is 14 residues long. Looked up from germline, CDR1 is SGHVS and CDR2 is FQNEAQ. Trimming removed 7 bases from V and 4 bases from J; junction bases left unmatched: 7. The CDR3 DNA reads TGTGCCAGCACCATAACAGGGGCAAATCAGCCCCAGCATTTT. Encoded protein: CASTITGANQPQHF.

The table lists this clone with a few counts. V gene TRBV30 combines with J gene TRBJ2-7, with D unclear. This CDR3 spans 14 amino acids. Germline V lookup: CDR1 GTSNPN, CDR2 SVGIG (reference sequence). V shed 1 base and J shed 3 bases, with 13 bases lying between them. The CDR3: CAWSARTGNYEQYF. CDR3 in DNA: TGTGCCTGGAGTGCCCGTACTGGGAACTACGAGCAGTACTTC. Full variable domain (missing parts from reference TRBV30 and TRBJ2-7): SQTIHQWPATLVQPVGSPLSLECTVEGTSNPNLYWYRQAAGRGLQLLFYSVGIGQISSEVPQNLSASRPQDRQFILSSKKLLLSDSGFYLCAWSARTGNYEQYFGPGTRLTVT.

The chain employs TRBV5-6 and TRBJ1-2; D remains ambiguous. V lost 6 bases and J 8 bases, leaving 17 bases between the germline ends. CDR1 is SGHDT, CDR2 YYEEEE, per germline. The CDR3 runs 13 residues. In DNA form, the CDR3 reads TGTGCCAGCACGGGCACGGGCACAAACGGCTACACCTTC. This sequence encodes CASTGTGTNGYTF.

CDR3 DNA sequence: TGTGCCAGCAGCAGATACAATGAGCAGTTCTTC. It encodes CASSRYNEQFF. This chain links TRBV13 with TRBJ2-1; D remains ambiguous. V lost 5 bases and J lost 4, with 3 bases in between. This CDR3 is 11 amino acids long. Per germline, CDR1 PRHDT and CDR2 FYEKMQ (reference sequence).

In this sample, this clone turned up once. This chain joins TRBV7-9 and TRBJ2-1; possibly TRBD1 for D (5 bases). Trimming took 5 bases from V and 7 from J, leaving 15 bases between them. Looked up from germline, CDR1 is SEHNR and CDR2 is FQNEAQ (reference sequence). This CDR3 region has 14 residues. The CDR3 is CASSIKGMGNEQFF. The CDR3 DNA sequence: TGTGCCAGCAGCATTAAGGGGATGGGGAATGAGCAGTTCTTC.

This rearrangement joins TRBV28 to TRBJ2-1, with D unclear. Germline CDR1 is MDHEN and CDR2 is SYDVKM. CDR3 size: 13 residues. Deletions cut 2 bases from V and 10 bases from J, with 12 bases between. The CDR3 nucleotides are TGTGCCAGCAGTTTAAGAGCGCCCCGGGAGCAGTTCTTC. As protein: CASSLRAPREQFF.

The rearrangement uses TRBV10-3 and TRBJ2-3, with 10 nucleotides matching TRBD2. The CDR3 extends over 14 amino acids. Germline CDR1 and CDR2: ENHRY and SYGVKD. J was trimmed by 1 base and V by 10 bases; bases with no gene match: 5. CDR3 DNA sequence: TGTGCCACGCTAGCGGGAGTTGGCACAGATACGCAGTATTTT. Protein product: CATLAGVGTDTQYF.

V is TRBV10-3 and J is TRBJ2-3; D is ambiguous. The germline V gene has CDR1 ENHRY and CDR2 SYGVKD. The CDR3 loop spans 14 amino acids. Trimming took off 8 bases at V and 0 bases at J, with 12 bases between the two ends. The CDR3 DNA reads TGTGCCATCCGGCTCGAATCTAGCACAGATACGCAGTATTTT. This encodes CAIRLESSTDTQYF.

The rearrangement uses TRBV2 and TRBJ2-1; D is unresolved. V lost 8 bases, J lost 10 bases, and 9 bases lay in between. CDR3 length: 10 amino acids. Per germline, CDR1 SNHLY and CDR2 FYNNEI. The chain's CDR3 is CASRYGEQFF. The DNA for the CDR3 is TGTGCCAGCCGTTACGGGGAGCAGTTCTTC.

This chain joins TRBV28 and TRBJ2-4; a possible D gene is TRBD2 (5 bases). Per germline, CDR1 MDHEN and CDR2 SYDVKM. V lost 2 bases and J lost 0, with 14 bases in between. The CDR3 sequence is 17 residues long. The CDR3: CASSLMYTRLAKNIQYF. The CDR3 nucleotides read TGTGCCAGCAGTTTAATGTATACTAGGCTAGCCAAAAACATTCAGTACTTC.

This chain joins TRBV27 and TRBJ1-3; D remains unclear. The CDR3 covers 13 residues. From germline, CDR1 is MNHEY and CDR2 SMNVEV (reference sequence). Trimming took 3 bases from V and 1 from J, leaving 4 bases between them. The CDR3 reads CASSLLSGNTIYF. The CDR3, as DNA: TGTGCCAGCAGTTTGCTGTCTGGAAACACCATATATTTT.

This chain links TRBV5-6 with TRBJ1-5, with D perhaps TRBD1 (5 bases). The CDR3 loop spans 14 amino acids. V was cut by 0 bases and J by 6 bases, with 10 bases left in between. Per the germline V gene, CDR1 is SGHDT and CDR2 is YYEEEE. The CDR3 loop reads CASSLGGGVQPQHF. The CDR3 nucleotides read TGTGCCAGCAGCTTGGGTGGGGGTGTTCAGCCCCAGCATTTT.